The clone carrying this TCR beta chain showed up just a few times. No antigen is known for it. The CDR3 runs 16 residues. The ends were cut back, 4 bases at V and 5 bases at J, with 20 bases in the middle. Germline V gene lookup returns CDR1 SEHNR and CDR2 FQNEAQ (reference sequence). Using its own MiXCR run on the reads, TCRdb lists one record per CDR3 protein. Of 680,000 or so distinct CDR3 sequences in the sample, 35% to 40% were seen once. This sample is part of a study of T cell repertoires in cytomegalovirus infection. The overall study: An indication of both CMV infection and matching HLA type came from public TCR beta signatures. Study outcomes and limitations: Across the ex vivo response, the dominant clonotypes were HLA-C-restricted CMV-specific TCR beta clonotypes. Carriers of CMV and the relevant HLA type were discriminated by public TCR beta frequency.

The chain joins TRBV7-9 to TRBJ2-5; D is possibly TRBD1 (6 bases). Material: PBMCs. This TCR derives from a human donor in good health (CMV status not recorded). Some clones in this sample may be carry-over from other donors' samples. The CDR3, as DNA: TGTGCCAGCAGCTCAGTACTACCCGGACAGAGGGAGACCCAGTACTTC. This encodes CASSSVLPGQRETQYF.